These 14 T cell receptor beta chains were sequenced from one sample in a study of cytomegalovirus exposure and HLA in healthy donors. The PCR employed 60 Vbeta primers together with 13 Jbeta primers. Some clones are missing from TCRdb's copy, which holds only in-frame ones; the method was immunoSEQ multiplex PCR. The sample lists some 150,000 clones; under 10% were seen once. The sample comprised PBMCs. The receptors here all came from a woman aged 40 to 50 in good health and CMV-seropositive.

Concerning this clone itself: The identical CDR3 is also encoded by other nucleotide sequences in the sample. The rearrangement joins TRBV6-5 to TRBJ1-2; a weak D match, TRBD1 (5 bases). Germline V gene sequence: CDR1 MNHEY, CDR2 SVGAGI. The CDR3 extends over 12 amino acids. V dropped 4 bases and J dropped 4 bases, with 7 bases sitting between them. CDR3 in amino acids: CASSSQGYGYTF. CDR3 bases: TGTGCCAGCAGTTCCCAGGGCTATGGCTACACCTTC.

This rearrangement joins TRBV19 to TRBJ2-2, with 8 nucleotides matching TRBD2. The CDR3 runs to 15 residues. J was trimmed by 4 bases and V by 3 bases; bases with no gene match: 4. Germline V CDR1 and CDR2: LNHDA, SQIVND (reference sequence). CDR3 sequence: CASSMGLVSTGELFF. Here the CDR3 DNA reads TGTGCCAGTAGTATGGGACTAGTGAGCACCGGGGAGCTGTTTTTT.

This clone was picked up a small number of times. V usage is TRBV6-6 and J usage is TRBJ1-6, with unresolved D. The CDR3 loop spans 15 amino acids. V was clipped by 0 bases and J by 5 bases, with 8 bases between them. In germline, CDR1 is MNHNY, CDR2 SVGAGI (reference sequence). Here the CDR3 reads CASSYSATDNSPLHF. The CDR3 bases are TGTGCCAGCAGTTACTCGGCTACAGATAATTCACCCCTCCACTTT.

In this sample, this clone turned up a few times. The chain recombines TRBV6-1 with TRBJ2-7; TRBD2 agrees at 13 bases. V gave up 11 bases and J gave up 4 bases; unmatched junction bases: 5. The CDR3 totals 13 residues. CDR1 and CDR2 (germline): MNHNS, SASEGT. This chain's CDR3 is CAARTSGGYEQYF. As DNA, the CDR3 is TGTGCCGCCCGGACTAGCGGGGGTTACGAGCAGTACTTC.

Concerning this clone: The germline gene is not matched at one end of the junction; a read error may be the cause. Other DNA sequences in this specimen translate into the identical CDR3. The rearrangement joins TRBV15 to TRBJ1-2, with D maybe TRBD1 (6 bases). The V gene's germline CDR1 is LNHNV and CDR2 YYDKDF (reference sequence). The CDR3 sequence is 15 residues long. For the CDR3, the DNA is TGCGCCACCAGCAGAGACAGGTTCCCTCACTATGGCTACACCTTC. Translated, it gives CATSRDRFPHYGYTF.

This clone was counted only a few times. The same CDR3 is also encoded by other DNA sequences in this sample. The V and J genes are TRBV6-5 and TRBJ1-2; 7 bases map to TRBD1. The CDR3 runs to 13 residues. Germline V gives CDR1 MNHEY, CDR2 SVGAGI. V lost 2 bases to trimming and J lost 7 bases; unmatched junction nucleotides: 4. The CDR3, as DNA: TGTGCCAGCAGTTACCGGCAGGGGGGTGGCTACACCTTC. Residues: CASSYRQGGGYTF.

This clone turned up a few times. This CDR3 is CASSLQGARGEAFF. The CDR3 nucleotides read TGTGCCAGCAGCCTTCAGGGGGCGCGTGGTGAAGCTTTCTTT. V and J are TRBV14 and TRBJ1-1; 8 positions match TRBD1. Germline trimming cut 4 bases from V and 7 bases from J; bases unmatched to any gene: 8. CDR1 is SGHDN and CDR2 is FVKESK in the germline V gene. This CDR3 has 14 residues.

V and J are TRBV5-1 and TRBJ2-1; TRBD1 agrees at 8 bases. The CDR3 is made up of 15 amino acids. V lost 3 bases and J lost 6; bases outside the gene matches: 8. Germline-derived CDR1 and CDR2 are SGHRS and YFSETQ. CDR3 sequence reads: CASSSRQGIRNEQFF. The CDR3 DNA reads as TGCGCCAGCAGCTCCCGACAGGGGATACGCAATGAGCAGTTCTTC.

This clone was seen only a few times. This sample also contains other DNA sequences that code for the same CDR3. The V call is TRBV6-6, the J call TRBJ1-2; unclear D gene. CDR1 is MNHNY, CDR2 SVGAGI, per germline (reference sequence). Deletions cut 2 bases from V and 3 bases from J, with 7 bases between. The CDR3 contains 13 residues. CDR3 coding DNA: TGTGCCAGCAGTTACGGCCAGGACTATGGCTACACCTTC. Protein product: CASSYGQDYGYTF.

The J gene is TRBJ1-1, the V gene TRBV5-5; 9 bases are shared with TRBD1. Germline V gene sequence: CDR1 SGHKS, CDR2 YYEKEE (reference sequence). The CDR3 loop spans 16 amino acids. V lost 3 bases to trimming and J lost 1 base; unmatched junction nucleotides: 7. CDR3 region: CASSSWGQGRNTEAFF. CDR3 coding DNA: TGTGCCAGCAGCTCATGGGGACAGGGAAGGAACACTGAAGCTTTCTTT.

This chain links TRBV5-1 with TRBJ2-7; D is undetermined. From germline, CDR1 is SGHRS and CDR2 YFSETQ. The ends were cut back, 7 bases at V and 0 bases at J, with 11 bases in the middle. The CDR3 contains 13 residues. The CDR3 nucleotides are TGCGCCAGCCGGCCCGGCGGCTCCTACGAGCAGTACTTC. Protein product: CASRPGGSYEQYF.

This rearrangement joins TRBV7-2 to TRBJ2-3; maybe TRBD1 (6 bases). The CDR3 spans 14 residues. Germline loops: CDR1 SGHTA, CDR2 FQGNSA. With 5 bases removed from V and 0 bases from J, the gap between germline ends came to 9 bases. CDR3 DNA sequence: TGTGCCAGCAGCCCAGGGGCTAGCACAGATACGCAGTATTTT. Protein sequence: CASSPGASTDTQYF. The full variable domain, completed using reference TRBV7-2 and TRBJ2-3, is GAGVSQSPSNKVTEKGKDVELRCDPISGHTALYWYRQSLGQGLEFLIYFQGNSAPDKSGLPSDRFSAERTGGSVSTLTIQRTQQEDSAVYLCASSPGASTDTQYFGPGTRLTVL.

The rearrangement uses TRBV18 and TRBJ2-7; 12 nucleotides agree with TRBD2. V was clipped by 2 bases and J by 7 bases; unmatched bases: 0. CDR1 is KGHSH and CDR2 is LQKENI in the germline V gene. The CDR3 has 13 amino acids. The CDR3 sequence is CASSPGTSGEQYF. The DNA of the CDR3 is TGTGCCAGCTCACCAGGGACTAGCGGGGAGCAGTACTTC.

V is TRBV19 and J is TRBJ1-1; unclear D gene. Germline V gene lookup returns CDR1 LNHDA and CDR2 SQIVND (reference sequence). The CDR3 runs 14 residues. V lost 5 bases and J lost 3, with 13 bases in between. CDR3 sequence: CASSLQRRDTEAFF. Here the CDR3 DNA reads TGTGCCAGTAGTTTACAGAGGCGGGACACTGAAGCTTTCTTT.